This T cell receptor (beta chain) stems from a study of blood T cell repertoires in COVID-19. Germline lookup yields CDR1 SEHNR and CDR2 FQNEAQ (reference sequence). Trimming left V 6 bases short and J 7 bases short, with 19 bases between. CDR3 length equals 15 residues. Assay used: immunoSEQ multiplex PCR; TCRdb lists only in-frame clones, some missing. The table records roughly 250,000 clones, roughly nine tenths of them present only once. The chain recombines TRBV7-9 with TRBJ2-1; a possible D gene is TRBD1 (5 bases). The receptor was isolated from a human donor in a cohort exposed to, infected with or recovered from COVID-19 (not recorded which). The donor label of this sample is uncertain. What was sequenced was PBMCs or T cells enriched from blood (not recorded which). The DNA of the CDR3 is TGTGCCAGCAGATCGCCCAGGGAAGGTAGTAATGAGCAGTTCTTC. This translates into CASRSPREGSNEQFF.